Included here is one T cell receptor beta chain sequence, with context. Its antigen is as yet unknown. The V end lost 2 bases, the J end lost 3 bases, and 14 bases lay between the germline ends. The CDR3 covers 14 residues. Germline values: CDR1 SQVTM, CDR2 ANQGSEA. This entry comes from a study of cytomegalovirus exposure and HLA in healthy donors. Across the study: An earlier analysis found 100 million or so unique TCR beta sequences from around 180 million T cells. HLA-typed donors were the source of around 80 million unique TCRs, which an early data release held. Regarding the study as a whole: In a later analysis, a missense DCLRE1C variant was linked to TCR beta V- and J-gene trimming.

PCR primers comprised 60 Vbeta and 13 Jbeta primers. TCRdb's table, derived via immunoSEQ multiplex PCR, lists solely in-frame clones and lacks some. Among about 120,000 clones listed, roughly 72% were seen once. The chain joins TRBV29-1 to TRBJ2-7; perhaps TRBD1 as D (6 bases). Source material: PBMCs. The origin of this receptor is a woman aged 50 to 60 in good health and CMV-seropositive. In DNA, the CDR3 is TGCAGCGTTGAACCGACAGGTAGTCGCTACGAGCAGTACTTC. Translated, it gives CSVEPTGSRYEQYF.